This TCR beta chain was sequenced during a study of blood T cells in healthy people across ages. V shed 5 bases, J shed 0 bases, and the junction held 6 bases outside the gene matches. The CDR3 loop spans 16 amino acids. Germline lookup yields CDR1 LNHDA and CDR2 SQIVND (reference sequence). Together with a sample-barcoded 5' primer, a J-beta primer mix was included in a second PCR lasting about 7 to 12 cycles. TCRdb redid the calling of the 5' RACE reads with MiXCR, one entry per CDR3 protein. The sample yields around 1,700,000 distinct CDR3 sequences, under 30% seen once. The sequenced material came from blood. This TCR came from a woman aged 30 to 39 in good health. The rearrangement links TRBV19 to TRBJ2-1; TRBD2 agrees at 8 bases. The chain's CDR3 is CASSASGTSSYNEQFF. In DNA form, the CDR3 reads TGTGCCAGTAGTGCTTCCGGGACTAGCTCCTACAATGAGCAGTTCTTC.